This entry lists 32 T cell receptor beta chains sequenced from one sample in a study of T cells in Graves' hyperthyroidism and ophthalmopathy. Researchers amplified the TCR beta CDR3 regions from RNA transcripts. Primed by the HTBI set, a first-round RT-PCR was run on the TCR CDR3. TCRdb recomputed calls from the multiplex PCR reads with MiXCR, one row per CDR3 protein. Of a few hundred thousand distinct CDR3 sequences listed, about 14% are singletons. Specimen: blood. The origin of the receptors is a woman aged 40 to 50 with Graves' hyperthyroidism.

The genes are TRBV7-2 and TRBJ1-2; tentatively, D is TRBD1 (5 bases). The CDR3 spans 14 residues. CDR1 is SGHTA, CDR2 FQGNSA, per germline. V lost 3 bases to trimming and J lost 5 bases, with 13 bases between them. This CDR3 is CASSFEGLLYGYTF. CDR3 DNA: TGTGCCAGCAGCTTCGAGGGGCTTCTGTATGGCTACACCTTC.

In its sample, this clonotype was seen once. The chain links TRBV28 to TRBJ2-1; 14 nucleotides match TRBD2. CDR1 MDHEN and CDR2 SYDVKM come from the germline V gene. Trimming cost V 4 bases and J 7 bases; bases outside gene matches: 6. The CDR3 is 16 amino acids. CDR3 nucleotide sequence: TGTGCCAGCAGTTCACCCGGGACTAGCGGGAGAAATGAGCAGTTCTTC. Amino acid sequence: CASSSPGTSGRNEQFF.

The rearrangement joins TRBV14 to TRBJ1-6; 7 bases align to TRBD1. J lost 10 bases, V lost 4 bases, and 7 bases had no gene match. The CDR3 covers 14 residues. Germline V gene lookup returns CDR1 SGHDN and CDR2 FVKESK. Here the CDR3 reads CASSRETGNSPLHF. CDR3 DNA: TGTGCCAGCAGCCGAGAGACAGGGAACTCACCCCTCCACTTT.

Ten or more counts support this clonotype. The chain joins TRBV20-1 to TRBJ2-3, with 9 nucleotides matching TRBD2. This CDR3 comprises 14 residues. CDR1 is DFQATT and CDR2 is SNEGSKA in the germline V gene (reference sequence). V lost 2 bases, J lost 4 bases, and 4 bases stayed unmatched. The CDR3 nucleotides read TGCAGTGCTAGAAGTAGCGGGAGTCCAGATACGCAGTATTTT. It specifies CSARSSGSPDTQYF.

The chain joins TRBV20-1 to TRBJ2-7, with D unresolved. This CDR3 contains 13 residues. V gave up 6 bases and J gave up 1 base, with 13 bases separating them. CDR1 and CDR2 from the germline V gene are DFQATT and SNEGSKA (reference sequence). CDR3 sequence reads: CSARTPGSYEQYF. CDR3 DNA sequence: TGCAGTGCCAGAACCCCGGGTTCCTACGAGCAGTACTTC.

The V and J genes are TRBV27 and TRBJ1-1, with D possibly matching TRBD1 (6 bases). This CDR3 is built from 15 residues. Trimming removed 6 bases from V and 1 base from J, with 15 bases in between. Germline values: CDR1 MNHEY, CDR2 SMNVEV (reference sequence). The CDR3 region is CASRITGLGNTEAFF. The CDR3 nucleotides read TGTGCCAGCAGAATAACAGGGCTGGGGAACACTGAAGCTTTCTTT.

Many counts were recorded for this clonotype. The rearrangement joins TRBV28 to TRBJ2-7, with 13 nucleotides matching TRBD2. The CDR3 has 15 residues. Germline values: CDR1 MDHEN, CDR2 SYDVKM. The trim removed 6 bases at V and 5 bases at J, leaving 7 bases unmatched. CDR3: CASRVGLAGSHEQYF. The CDR3 DNA reads as TGTGCCAGCAGGGTGGGACTAGCGGGATCCCACGAGCAGTACTTC.

Many counts were recorded for this clonotype. J is TRBJ2-7 and V is TRBV28, with 7 bases identical to TRBD1. CDR3 size: 13 residues. Germline trimming cut 1 base from V and 4 bases from J; bases unmatched to any gene: 1. Germline lookup yields CDR1 MDHEN and CDR2 SYDVKM. Here the CDR3 reads CASSLSGQYEQYF. The CDR3 DNA reads TGTGCCAGCAGTTTATCGGGACAGTACGAGCAGTACTTC.

Only a few counts were recorded for this clonotype. The chain employs TRBV5-5 and TRBJ1-6; no clear D gene. Germline lookup yields CDR1 SGHKS and CDR2 YYEKEE (reference sequence). V was shortened by 0 bases and J by 10 bases, with 8 bases between the two germline ends. The CDR3 runs to 13 residues. The CDR3 sequence: CASSLGGKSPLHF. The CDR3, as DNA: TGTGCCAGCAGCTTGGGCGGTAAATCACCCCTCCACTTT.

This clonotype was seen at least ten times. This sequence joins TRBV5-1 and TRBJ2-1; 10 bases line up with TRBD1. Germline V CDR1 and CDR2: SGHRS, YFSETQ. The junction had 8 bases not matched to a gene; V was cut back by 3 bases and J by 5 bases. The CDR3 totals 16 residues. The CDR3 sequence is CASSSMTGGVDNEQFF. CDR3 coding DNA: TGCGCCAGCAGCTCTATGACAGGGGGCGTGGACAATGAGCAGTTCTTC.

This clonotype occurred a few times. The rearrangement links TRBV6-5 to TRBJ1-4; no clear D gene. Trimming stripped 5 bases from V and 8 bases from J, with 9 bases between. CDR1 and CDR2 (germline): MNHEY, SVGAGI. The CDR3 covers 12 residues. DNA of the CDR3: TGTGCCAGCAGTCACCTAGGAGAAAAACTGTTTTTT. It is translated as CASSHLGEKLFF.

This clonotype was observed many times. This chain's CDR3 is CASSSGLHNEQFF. CDR3 in DNA: TGTGCCAGCAGCTCCGGGCTGCACAATGAGCAGTTCTTC. This chain connects TRBV7-2 to TRBJ2-1; D unresolved. CDR1 and CDR2 from the germline V gene are SGHTA and FQGNSA. CDR3 length: 13 amino acids. V lost 4 bases to trimming and J lost 5 bases, with 9 bases between them.

There are many counts of this clonotype. This sequence joins TRBV30 and TRBJ2-1; a weak D match, TRBD2 (5 bases). The germline V and J ends were trimmed by 2 bases and 0 bases, with 14 bases remaining between them. CDR3 length: 16 residues. Germline CDR1 reads GTSNPN; CDR2 reads SVGIG (reference sequence). The CDR3 region is CAWSTLSGLSYNEQFF. Here the CDR3 DNA reads TGTGCCTGGAGTACGTTGAGCGGACTCTCCTACAATGAGCAGTTCTTC.

This clonotype was seen many times. This chain uses TRBV6-1 with TRBJ2-5, with 7 bases lining up with TRBD1. The length of the CDR3 is 13 residues. The germline gives CDR1 MNHNS, CDR2 SASEGT. V lost 8 bases, J lost 4 bases, and 7 bases stayed unmatched. The CDR3 bases are TGTGCCAGCCGACAGGGACCCCCAGAGACCCAGTACTTC. This codes for CASRQGPPETQYF.

This clonotype was recorded at least ten times. J is TRBJ1-5 and V is TRBV12-3 or TRBV12-4, with D perhaps TRBD1 (5 bases). The V end was cut by 9 bases, the J end by 1 base, with 13 bases between. The length of the CDR3 is 14 residues. CDR3: CASHQGGSNQPQHF. Here the CDR3 DNA reads TGTGCCAGTCACCAGGGAGGGAGCAATCAGCCCCAGCATTTT.

This clonotype was counted ten times or more. Here the CDR3 DNA reads TGTGCCAGCAGCAAGACAGGCAGGAACACTGAAGCTTTCTTT. It yields the protein CASSKTGRNTEAFF. This chain connects TRBV3-1 to TRBJ1-1, with D tentatively TRBD1 (6 bases). CDR1 and CDR2 from the germline V gene are LGHDT and YNNKEL (reference sequence). The V end lost 5 bases, the J end lost 1 base, and 11 bases lay between the germline ends. The CDR3 contains 14 residues.

This clonotype was recorded many times. This chain links TRBV11-2 with TRBJ2-7, with D perhaps matching TRBD2 (6 bases). Trimming pared 1 base from V and 5 bases from J, leaving 12 bases between. This CDR3 region has 14 residues. CDR1 is SGHAT and CDR2 is FQNNGV in the germline V gene. CDR3 sequence: CASSLGGTLNEQYF. CDR3 sequence (DNA): TGTGCCAGCAGCTTAGGGGGGACTTTAAACGAGCAGTACTTC.

This clonotype was found many times. This chain connects TRBV28 to TRBJ2-7; tentatively, D is TRBD2 (6 bases). Per the germline V gene, CDR1 is MDHEN and CDR2 is SYDVKM. This CDR3 is 15 amino acids long. V was cut by 2 bases and J by 5 bases, with 16 bases left in between. CDR3 in DNA: TGTGCCAGCAGTTTAAGTTCCGGGAGTCCCGACGAGCAGTACTTC. It is translated as CASSLSSGSPDEQYF.

Only a few counts were recorded for this clonotype. V and J are TRBV18 and TRBJ2-7, with a tentative D call TRBD1 (5 bases). From germline, CDR1 is KGHSH and CDR2 LQKENI. The ends were cut back, 2 bases at V and 3 bases at J, with 11 bases in the middle. CDR3 length: 14 amino acids. CDR3 region: CASSPEDKDYEQYF. The CDR3 nucleotides are TGTGCCAGCTCACCAGAGGACAAAGACTACGAGCAGTACTTC.

This clonotype came up once. V and J are TRBV29-1 and TRBJ2-5, with unresolved D. Per germline, CDR1 SQVTM and CDR2 ANQGSEA. The CDR3 has 11 amino acids. V lost 7 bases, J lost 2 bases, and 8 bases lay in between. CDR3 bases: TGCAGCGGGGCGGAGCAAGAGACCCAGTACTTC. The encoded protein is CSGAEQETQYF.

This clonotype was seen at least ten times. This chain connects TRBV28 to TRBJ2-7; TRBD2 matches 10 bases. The CDR3 contains 18 residues. In germline, CDR1 is MDHEN, CDR2 SYDVKM. The V segment lost 4 bases and the J segment 3 bases; nucleotides outside the gene matches: 15. The CDR3 sequence is CASSSNHSPGLAFYEQYF. Written as DNA, the CDR3 is TGTGCCAGCAGTTCTAATCACTCTCCGGGACTAGCGTTCTACGAGCAGTACTTC.

This clonotype was counted a few times. CDR3 nucleotide sequence: TGTGCCAGCAGTGAGGACAAGATCTCCTACGAGCAGTACTTC. It translates to CASSEDKISYEQYF. The chain recombines TRBV28 with TRBJ2-7; D is possibly TRBD1 (5 bases). Germline assignment: CDR1 MDHEN and CDR2 SYDVKM. The CDR3 sequence is 14 residues long. V dropped 5 bases and J dropped 0 bases, with 11 bases sitting between them.

This clonotype appeared many times. The chain links TRBV12-3 or TRBV12-4 to TRBJ2-5; D not resolved. CDR3 size: 14 residues. V was pared by 7 bases and J by 0 bases, with 12 bases between. CDR3 region: CASTLRGNQETQYF. Written as DNA, the CDR3 is TGTGCCAGCACCCTCCGAGGCAACCAAGAGACCCAGTACTTC.

This rearrangement joins TRBV28 to TRBJ2-7; D is uncertain. The CDR3 is 15 residues long. Trimming stripped 1 base from V and 2 bases from J, with 12 bases between. Germline V lookup: CDR1 MDHEN, CDR2 SYDVKM. CDR3 nucleotide sequence: TGTGCCAGCAGTTTATCCGGAGACGGCGCCTACGAGCAGTACTTC. This encodes CASSLSGDGAYEQYF.

This clonotype showed up many times. This chain joins TRBV12-3 or TRBV12-4 and TRBJ2-7; 7 nucleotides agree with TRBD1. The CDR3 consists of 14 residues. V shed 5 bases, J shed 4 bases, and the junction held 8 bases outside the gene matches. The CDR3 loop is CASSRQGFSYEQYF. The DNA for the CDR3 is TGTGCCAGCAGTCGACAGGGTTTCTCTTACGAGCAGTACTTC.

CDR3 region: CASSEAPTRETQYF. The DNA for the CDR3 is TGTGCCAGCAGTGAAGCCCCCACACGCGAGACCCAGTACTTC. The chain couples TRBV2 to TRBJ2-5; D is unresolved. There are 14 residues in the CDR3. The V gene lost 0 bases and the J gene lost 5 bases, with 10 bases spanning the gap. Germline-derived CDR1 and CDR2 are SNHLY and FYNNEI. Together with reference TRBV2 and TRBJ2-5, the CDR3 gives the full variable domain: EPEVTQTPSHQVTQMGQEVILRCVPISNHLYFYWYRQILGQKVEFLVSFYNNEISEKSEIFDDQFSVERPDGSNFTLKIRSTKLEDSAMYFCASSEAPTRETQYFGPGTRLLVL.

V is TRBV7-9 and J is TRBJ2-7; possible D gene TRBD1, 6 bases. V lost 2 bases to trimming and J lost 3 bases, with 14 bases between them. CDR1 and CDR2 from the germline V gene are SEHNR and FQNEAQ (reference sequence). This CDR3 has 15 residues. CDR3 sequence (DNA): TGTGCCAGCAGCTTACCGACAGAGGGGGTCTACGAGCAGTACTTC. Protein sequence: CASSLPTEGVYEQYF.

The table lists this clonotype with many counts. This sequence joins TRBV18 and TRBJ1-2, with D possibly being TRBD1 (6 bases). V was pared by 3 bases and J by 0 bases, with 11 bases between. This CDR3 is built from 15 residues. CDR1 and CDR2 (germline): KGHSH, LQKENI. CDR3 nucleotide sequence: TGTGCCAGCTCACCGTCACAGGGTTCTAACTATGGCTACACCTTC. As protein: CASSPSQGSNYGYTF.

This clonotype was observed a few times. V and J are TRBV10-3 and TRBJ2-7; the D gene is possibly TRBD1 (6 bases). Germline V lookup: CDR1 ENHRY, CDR2 SYGVKD. The CDR3 extends over 14 amino acids. V shed 5 bases and J shed 6 bases, with 17 bases lying between them. The CDR3 reads CAISPEGVQGEQYF. The CDR3 DNA reads TGTGCCATCAGTCCAGAGGGGGTACAGGGCGAGCAGTACTTC.

This clonotype was found a few times. V is TRBV18 and J is TRBJ1-4; TRBD1 matches 9 bases. Germline V CDR1 and CDR2: KGHSH, LQKENI. This CDR3 has 16 residues. V lost 0 bases and J lost 7; bases outside the gene matches: 6. CDR3 region: CASSPPRDRVVEKLFF. The DNA for the CDR3 is TGTGCCAGCTCACCACCTCGGGACAGGGTCGTTGAAAAACTGTTTTTT.

Concerning this clonotype itself: This may stem from a read error, because a much larger clone lies one nucleotide away. The gene calls are TRBV6-1 and TRBJ2-3; either TRBD1 or TRBD2 may fit D (5 bases each). V lost 6 bases and J 6 bases, leaving 22 bases between the germline ends. CDR1 and CDR2 (germline): MNHNS, SASEGT. This CDR3 has 16 residues. The CDR3 DNA follows: TGTGCCAGCAGGACCCAAAGGGGTCGGTCGGGGGATACGCAGTATTTT. Amino acids: CASRTQRGRSGDTQYF.

Many counts were recorded for this clonotype. The chain couples TRBV20-1 to TRBJ2-1; D is possibly TRBD1 (5 bases). CDR1 is DFQATT and CDR2 is SNEGSKA in the germline V gene (reference sequence). The CDR3 totals 14 residues. V was pared by 4 bases and J by 1 base, with 11 bases between. CDR3 sequence reads: CSATDRASYNEQFF. The CDR3 region has the DNA TGCAGTGCTACAGACAGAGCATCCTACAATGAGCAGTTCTTC.